This T cell receptor beta chain originates from a study of blood T cells in healthy people across ages (dated by TCRdb to about 2015). Regarding the research as a whole: In model experiments, roughly one uniquely barcoded TCR beta cDNA molecule per two T cells was captured by template switching. Age-related changes in TCR beta repertoire diversity were measured in the study by deep sequencing normalized with unique cDNA molecular identifiers. Four age groups were formed from the donors: young (average about 16 years), middle-aged (approximately 40), aged (about 68) and long-lived (about 75). To avoid experimental bias, donors of different ages were randomly spread across the sequencing lanes. For two donors (one aged 18 to 29 and one aged 80 or older), the study analyzed two additional independent replicas of 1 million unique cDNA reads from the same blood draw. What the research found in general, with its limitations: Because the CMV infection status of the donors was unknown, age-related changes in expanded clonotypes may potentially have been confounded. As age increased, observed TCR beta diversity per million T cells dropped in a roughly linear way, and a significant reduction was already evident by age 40. Because profiling used bulk unsorted PBMCs, naive and antigen-experienced compartments could not be compared conclusively. Compared with the aged group, the long-lived group had more naive CD4+ T cells, fewer expanded clones and increased TCR diversity, suggesting age selection. Estimates of total diversity based on one million sequenced T cells were considered lower bounds and underestimates. A strong correlation was found between observed TCR beta diversity and the percentage of naive T cells measured by flow cytometry.

To note about this clonotype: Which antigen it targets is not known. No base quality values were provided; no much bigger clone lies one nucleotide off.

The germline V gene (reference sequence) yields SEHNR for CDR1 and FQNEAQ for CDR2. At the junction V is shortened by 1 base and J by 0 bases; bases outside the gene matches: 4. Counted from cysteine to phenylalanine, this CDR3 has 18 amino acids. Only the CDR3 DNA stays, 54 bases, in frame from base 1. The method was 5' RACE. Sequenced on an Illumina HiSeq 2500. A second roughly 6 to 11 cycle PCR used a sample-barcoded 5' primer and a J-beta primer mix. A template-switch 5' adaptor carrying 12 random nucleotides introduced a unique molecular identifier onto each TCR beta cDNA molecule. Each sample yielded at least 2.5 million CDR3-containing paired-end reads. First-strand cDNA synthesis was performed from all RNA using the Mint cDNA synthesis kit, with priming by a TRBC-specific oligonucleotide. Following uracil-DNA glycosylase treatment, all cDNA underwent a first 18-cycle PCR with the universal primers M1SS and BC2_uni_R. As for how the authors treated the data: Normalization of each sample was performed by random selection of 1 million high-quality reads, each carrying a distinct molecular identifier. Reads sharing molecular identifiers were discarded rather than binned into consensus sequences. MiTCR, with a Q25 quality threshold and the strictest error-elimination algorithm, was used for CDR3 identification, clonotype clustering and error correction. Lower-bound total TCR beta diversity was estimated with a nonparametric unseen species model using Euler transformation. The public reads were reprocessed in TCRdb via fastp at Q25 and MiXCR, keeping in-frame beta chains. Records with the same CDR3 protein are collapsed into one entry carrying the most frequent genes and DNA. For this entry, the V and J calls and clone size follow TCRdb and not the study's own pipeline. Counted in this sample were about 720,000 distinct CDR3 sequences; 20% to 25% of them appeared once. Around a fifth of the sample rests with the top ten.

Systemically healthy Caucasian individuals from Russia, over 30 in total and aged roughly 6 to 100 years, were included as donors. Each donor gave about 11 milliliters of peripheral blood, drawn into EDTA-treated Vacutainer tubes. PBMCs were isolated by Ficoll-Paque density-gradient centrifugation, with at least 6 million obtained per sample. Total RNA, at least 6 micrograms per sample, was extracted from PBMCs with Trizol reagent. For every donor, flow cytometry on a PBMC aliquot measured the percentage of naive CD45RAhigh/CD27high T cells. The sequence joins TRBV7-9 to TRBJ1-4, with TRBD1 matching 11 junction bases. The source material was blood. The clonotype comes from a man between 65 and 85 years old in good health. The base sequence is TGTGCCAGCAGCTTAGGGGACAGGGGGTTTGCAACTAATGAAAAACTGTTTTTT. Translation gives CASSLGDRGFATNEKLFF.